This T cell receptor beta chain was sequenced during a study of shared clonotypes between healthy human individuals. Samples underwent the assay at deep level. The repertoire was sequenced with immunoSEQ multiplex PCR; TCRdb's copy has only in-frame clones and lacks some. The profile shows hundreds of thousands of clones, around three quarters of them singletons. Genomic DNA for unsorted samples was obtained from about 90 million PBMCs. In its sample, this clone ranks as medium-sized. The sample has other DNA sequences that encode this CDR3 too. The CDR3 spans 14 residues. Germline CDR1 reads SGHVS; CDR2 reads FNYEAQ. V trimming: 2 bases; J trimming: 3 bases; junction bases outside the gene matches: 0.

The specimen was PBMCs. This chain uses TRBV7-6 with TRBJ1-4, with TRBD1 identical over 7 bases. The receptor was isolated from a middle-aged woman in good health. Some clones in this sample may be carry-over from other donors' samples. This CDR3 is CASSLRGPNEKLFF. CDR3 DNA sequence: TGTGCCAGCAGCTTAAGGGGGCCTAATGAAAAACTGTTTTTT.